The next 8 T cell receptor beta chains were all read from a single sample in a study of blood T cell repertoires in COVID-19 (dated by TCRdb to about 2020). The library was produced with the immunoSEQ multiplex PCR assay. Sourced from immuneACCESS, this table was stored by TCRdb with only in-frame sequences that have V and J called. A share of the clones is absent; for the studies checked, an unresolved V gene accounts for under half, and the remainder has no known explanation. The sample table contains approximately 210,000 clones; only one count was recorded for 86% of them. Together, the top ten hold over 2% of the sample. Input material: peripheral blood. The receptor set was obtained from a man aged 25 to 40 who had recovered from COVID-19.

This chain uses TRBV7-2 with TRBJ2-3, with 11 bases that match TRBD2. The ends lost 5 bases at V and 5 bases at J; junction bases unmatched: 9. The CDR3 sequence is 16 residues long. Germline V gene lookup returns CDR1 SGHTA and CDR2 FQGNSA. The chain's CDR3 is CASSLGGTSGGDTQYF. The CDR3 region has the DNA TGTGCCAGCAGCCTAGGGGGGACTAGCGGTGGAGATACGCAGTATTTT.

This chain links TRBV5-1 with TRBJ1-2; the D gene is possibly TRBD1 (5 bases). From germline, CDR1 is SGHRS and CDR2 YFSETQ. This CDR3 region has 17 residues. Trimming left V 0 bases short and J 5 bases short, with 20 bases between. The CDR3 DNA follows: TGCGCCAGCAGCTTGGGCGGGGCTGCTATCGGGCAGTATGGCTACACCTTC. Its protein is CASSLGGAAIGQYGYTF.

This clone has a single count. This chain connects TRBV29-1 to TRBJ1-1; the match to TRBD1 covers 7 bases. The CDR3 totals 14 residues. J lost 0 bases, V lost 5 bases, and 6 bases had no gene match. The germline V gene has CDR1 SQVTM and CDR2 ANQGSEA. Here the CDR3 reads CSVRTGRMNTEAFF. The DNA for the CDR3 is TGCAGCGTTAGGACAGGCCGAATGAACACTGAAGCTTTCTTT.

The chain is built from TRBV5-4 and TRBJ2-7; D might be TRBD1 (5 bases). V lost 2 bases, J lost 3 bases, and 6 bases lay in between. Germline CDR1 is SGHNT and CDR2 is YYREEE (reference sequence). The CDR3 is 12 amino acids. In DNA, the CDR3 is TGTGCCAGCAGCTTCAGGGACTACGAGCAGTACTTC. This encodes CASSFRDYEQYF.

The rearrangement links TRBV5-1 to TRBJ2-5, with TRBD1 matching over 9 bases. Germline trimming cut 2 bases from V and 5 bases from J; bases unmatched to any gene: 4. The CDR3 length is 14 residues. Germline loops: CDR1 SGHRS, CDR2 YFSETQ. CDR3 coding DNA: TGCGCCAGCAGCTTAGGACAGGGGAAGGAGACCCAGTACTTC. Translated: CASSLGQGKETQYF.

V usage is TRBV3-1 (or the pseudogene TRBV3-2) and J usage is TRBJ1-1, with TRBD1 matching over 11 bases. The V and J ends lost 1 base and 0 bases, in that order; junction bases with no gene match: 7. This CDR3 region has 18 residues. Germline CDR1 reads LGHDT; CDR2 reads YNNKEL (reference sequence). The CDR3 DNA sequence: TGTGCCAGCAGCCAAGCCGGGACAGGGGGTCAGGTGAACACTGAAGCTTTCTTT. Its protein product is CASSQAGTGGQVNTEAFF.

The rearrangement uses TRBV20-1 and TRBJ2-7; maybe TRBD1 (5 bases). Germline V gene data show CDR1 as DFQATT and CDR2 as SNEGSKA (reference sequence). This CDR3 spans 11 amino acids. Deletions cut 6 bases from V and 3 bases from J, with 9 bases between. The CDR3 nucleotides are TGCAGTGCCCACGACAGCTACGAGCAGTACTTC. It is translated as CSAHDSYEQYF.

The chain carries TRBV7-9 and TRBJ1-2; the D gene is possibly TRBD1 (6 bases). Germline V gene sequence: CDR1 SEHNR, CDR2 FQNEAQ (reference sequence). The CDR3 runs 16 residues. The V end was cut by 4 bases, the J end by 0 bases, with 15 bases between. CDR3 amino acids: CASSSPSRGANYGYTF. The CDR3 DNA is TGTGCCAGCAGCTCCCCCTCCAGGGGAGCTAACTATGGCTACACCTTC.